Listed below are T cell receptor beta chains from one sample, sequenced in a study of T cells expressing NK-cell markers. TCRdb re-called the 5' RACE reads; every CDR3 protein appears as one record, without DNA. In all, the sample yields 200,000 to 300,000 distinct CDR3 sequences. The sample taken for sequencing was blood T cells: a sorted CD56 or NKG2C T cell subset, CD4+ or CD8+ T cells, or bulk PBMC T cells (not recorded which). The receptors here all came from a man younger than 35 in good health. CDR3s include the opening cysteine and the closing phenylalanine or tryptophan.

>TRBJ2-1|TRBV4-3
CASSPAPGLNEQFF
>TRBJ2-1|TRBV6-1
CASNHGTGGSYNEQFF
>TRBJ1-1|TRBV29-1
CSVDGTGGTEAFF
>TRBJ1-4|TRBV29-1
CSVQTLRGEKLFF
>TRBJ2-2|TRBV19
CASSARDSYTGELFF
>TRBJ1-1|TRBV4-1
CASSLTGSTEAFF
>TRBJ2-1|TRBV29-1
CSAFGRNNEQFF
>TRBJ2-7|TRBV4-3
CASSQVPDFARDEQYF
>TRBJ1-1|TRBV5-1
CASSLRTASNTEAFF
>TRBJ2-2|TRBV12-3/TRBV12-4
CASSQDPAAGELFF
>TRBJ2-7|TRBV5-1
CASSLSVYEQYF
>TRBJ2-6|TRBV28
CASLQRISGANVLTF
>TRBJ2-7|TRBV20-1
CSASPGLAPYEQYF
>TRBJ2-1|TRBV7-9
CASSQLGGEQFF
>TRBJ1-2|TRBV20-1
CSAIDGGYGYTF
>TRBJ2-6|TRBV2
CASLDYSGANVLTF
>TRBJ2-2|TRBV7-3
CASSLYPIPNTGELFF
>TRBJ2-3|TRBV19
CASSSSYSGGGTDTQYF
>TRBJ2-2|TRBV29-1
CSVGVSGSSNTGELFF
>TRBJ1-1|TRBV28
CASSWYRGSDTEAFF
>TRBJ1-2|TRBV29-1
CSVVVGYGYTF
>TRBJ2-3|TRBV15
CATSRDRGLRPDTQYF
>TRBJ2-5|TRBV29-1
CSAGTRLTQYF
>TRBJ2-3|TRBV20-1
CSATTKSRSTDTQYF
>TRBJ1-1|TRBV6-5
CASSYGATGTEAFF
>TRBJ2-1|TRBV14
CASSHIPGQGYNEQFF
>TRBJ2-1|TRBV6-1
CASSGASGASYNEQFF
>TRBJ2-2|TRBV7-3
CASSFGRGQSNTGELFF
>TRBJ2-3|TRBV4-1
CASSQDASGSITDTQYF
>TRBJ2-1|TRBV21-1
CASSKVQGMTGGALNEQFF
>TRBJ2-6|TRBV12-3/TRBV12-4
CASSLPKVEFSGANVLTF
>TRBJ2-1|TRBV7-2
CASSLVRTANEQFF
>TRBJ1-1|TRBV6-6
CASRGWVRTEAFF
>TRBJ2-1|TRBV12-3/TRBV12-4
CASSRTAYYQQFF
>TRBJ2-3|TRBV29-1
CSLGRTATDTQYF
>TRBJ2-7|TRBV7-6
CASSRRGKGYEQYF
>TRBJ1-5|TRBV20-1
CSAAGTDYSNQPQHF
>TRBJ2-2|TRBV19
CASTFSGELFF
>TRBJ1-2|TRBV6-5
CASSRQGEGYGYTF
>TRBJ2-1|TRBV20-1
CSASSGIYNEQFF
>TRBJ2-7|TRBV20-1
CSAPTMTRYEQYF
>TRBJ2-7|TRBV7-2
CASSLTPGQGSYEQYF
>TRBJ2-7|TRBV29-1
CSVSRDRSYEQYF
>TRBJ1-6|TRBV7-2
CASSLVNSPLHF
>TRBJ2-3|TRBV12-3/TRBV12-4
CASSSGRLSTDTQYF
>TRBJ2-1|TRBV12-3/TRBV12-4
CASSGRVNEQFF
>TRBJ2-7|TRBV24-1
CATSDTDRNTYEQYF
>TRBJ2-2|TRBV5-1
CASSRGTGELFF
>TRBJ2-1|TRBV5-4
CASSHEVGGEQFF
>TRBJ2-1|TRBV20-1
CSARDETGTSGIHEQFF
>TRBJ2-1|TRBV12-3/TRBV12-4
CASSSDKDRGREQFF
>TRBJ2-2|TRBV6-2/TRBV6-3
CASSYSKGNTGELFF
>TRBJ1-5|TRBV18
CASSPSHNSNQPQHF
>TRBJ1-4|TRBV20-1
CSAKTPQIGPEKLFF
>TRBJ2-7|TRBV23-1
CAITPALHTYEQYF
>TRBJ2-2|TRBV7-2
CASSMGLAGVKSGELFF
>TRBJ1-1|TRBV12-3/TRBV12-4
CASRRLQGKTEAFF
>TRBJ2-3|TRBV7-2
CASSVDGGIGTDTQYF